The 14 T cell receptor beta chains in this list originate from one sample, sequenced in a study of cytomegalovirus exposure and HLA in healthy donors (dated by TCRdb to the late 2010s). The method behind the library was the immunoSEQ multiplex PCR assay. The multiplex PCR relied on a mix of 60 forward primers for TCR Vbeta segments and 13 reverse primers for TCR Jbeta segments. As stored in TCRdb, this immuneACCESS dataset retains in-frame rearrangements with V and J assigned. A fraction of the clones does not appear; measured against another copy, unresolved V genes explain less than half of the discrepancy, and the remainder lacks a known reason. For this sample the table gives roughly 200,000 clones, of which 78% were detected only once. Approximately 2.9% of the sample comes from the top ten. The sequenced material came from PBMCs. The source of these receptors is a female donor in good health and CMV-seronegative.

The V and J genes are TRBV28 and TRBJ1-1, with a possible D match to TRBD1 (5 bases). Per germline, CDR1 MDHEN and CDR2 SYDVKM. This CDR3 comprises 14 residues. The V and J ends lost 7 bases and 4 bases respectively, with 16 bases between them. The CDR3 here is CASNTHPGPTEAFF. CDR3 nucleotides: TGTGCCAGCAACACACACCCAGGGCCCACTGAAGCTTTCTTT.

The J gene is TRBJ1-1, the V gene TRBV18; 10 bases map to TRBD1. The CDR3 loop spans 15 amino acids. Germline V gene data show CDR1 as KGHSH and CDR2 as LQKENI. With 2 bases clipped from V and 6 bases from J, the junction kept 6 bases outside the gene matches. Here the CDR3 reads CASSPVIGQGAEAFF. CDR3 DNA sequence: TGTGCCAGCTCACCAGTAATCGGACAGGGGGCTGAAGCTTTCTTT.

This chain joins TRBV18 and TRBJ2-1, with 11 bases that match TRBD2. The ends lost 1 base at V and 7 bases at J; junction bases unmatched: 3. Germline CDR1 is KGHSH and CDR2 is LQKENI. This CDR3 is 15 amino acids long. CDR3 protein: CASSPLLAGVNEQFF. As DNA, the CDR3 is TGTGCCAGCTCACCACTACTAGCGGGGGTAAATGAGCAGTTCTTC. Based on the CDR3 plus reference TRBV18 and TRBJ2-1, the full variable domain is NAGVMQNPRHLVRRRGQEARLRCSPMKGHSHVYWYRQLPEEGLKFMVYLQKENIIDESGMPKERFSAEFPKEGPSILRIQQVVRGDSAAYFCASSPLLAGVNEQFFGPGTRLTVL.

The V call is TRBV5-1, the J call TRBJ2-5, with 10 bases aligning to TRBD1. This CDR3 is built from 14 residues. The trim removed 3 bases at V and 5 bases at J, leaving 4 bases unmatched. Germline V lookup: CDR1 SGHRS, CDR2 YFSETQ. CDR3 residues: CASSYGQGVETQYF. DNA for the CDR3: TGCGCCAGCAGCTATGGACAGGGGGTGGAGACCCAGTACTTC.

The CDR3 nucleotides are TGTGCCAGCAGTCCTCGGACAGTAGGGACCAAACAACAAGAGACCCAGTACTTC. It specifies CASSPRTVGTKQQETQYF. The chain employs TRBV28 and TRBJ2-5; a possible D gene is TRBD1 (6 bases). Germline V gives CDR1 MDHEN, CDR2 SYDVKM. V lost 5 bases and J 2 bases, leaving 24 bases between the germline ends. The CDR3 extends over 18 amino acids. Full variable domain (outside the CDR3, taken from reference TRBV28 and TRBJ2-5): DVKVTQSSRYLVKRTGEKVFLECVQDMDHENMFWYRQDPGLGLRLIYFSYDVKMKEKGDIPEGYSVSREKKERFSLILESASTNQTSMYLCASSPRTVGTKQQETQYFGPGTRLLVL.

The CDR3 reads CASRASDRESSYNSPLHF. DNA for the CDR3: TGTGCCAGCAGAGCTTCGGACAGGGAGAGCTCCTATAATTCACCCCTCCACTTT. The rearrangement links TRBV2 to TRBJ1-6; the match to TRBD1 covers 8 bases. The germline V gene encodes CDR1 SNHLY and CDR2 FYNNEI. This CDR3 contains 18 residues. Losses at the gene ends were 6 bases for V and 0 bases for J; bases not matched to a gene: 10.

The chain has TRBV5-4 and TRBJ1-3; 11 bases are a match to TRBD1. The CDR3 loop spans 16 amino acids. Germline V gene data show CDR1 as SGHNT and CDR2 as YYREEE (reference sequence). V dropped 4 bases and J dropped 1; count of bases not matched to a gene: 4. Written as DNA, the CDR3 is TGTGCCAGCAGCGTCGGACAGGGGGCTTCTGGAAACACCATATATTTT. Protein sequence: CASSVGQGASGNTIYF.

J is TRBJ1-1 and V is TRBV5-1; TRBD1 is a possible D gene (5 bases). The CDR3 has 12 residues. The V and J ends lost 6 bases and 1 base respectively, with 7 bases between them. Germline values: CDR1 SGHRS, CDR2 YFSETQ. The CDR3 reads CASNTGNTEAFF. CDR3 nucleotides: TGCGCCAGCAACACAGGGAACACTGAAGCTTTCTTT.

The chain has TRBV6-1 and TRBJ1-5; 7 bases align to TRBD1. The trim removed 1 base at V and 6 bases at J, leaving 6 bases unmatched. The CDR3 spans 15 residues. Germline assignment: CDR1 MNHNS and CDR2 SASEGT. The CDR3 loop is CASSEVLQGSQPQHF. Written as DNA, the CDR3 is TGTGCCAGCAGTGAAGTTTTACAGGGGAGTCAGCCCCAGCATTTT.

The V and J genes are TRBV7-9 and TRBJ2-3, with TRBD2 matching over 10 bases. The length of the CDR3 is 15 residues. The ends lost 5 bases at V and 4 bases at J; junction bases unmatched: 6. CDR1 is SEHNR, CDR2 FQNEAQ, per germline (reference sequence). Written as DNA, the CDR3 is TGTGCCAGCAGCCTAAGCGGGAGGGGGTCAGATACGCAGTATTTT. Its translation is CASSLSGRGSDTQYF.

This clone was detected a few times. The V gene is TRBV6-5, the J gene TRBJ2-3, with a weak D call TRBD2 (7 bases). The V gene's germline CDR1 is MNHEY and CDR2 SVGAGI. The V gene lost 5 bases and the J gene lost 6 bases, with 15 bases spanning the gap. The CDR3 loop spans 14 amino acids. For the CDR3, the DNA is TGTGCCAGCAGTACGGGGGGCGCGTCGGATACGCAGTATTTT. Its translation is CASSTGGASDTQYF.

The V and J genes are TRBV28 and TRBJ2-7, with 8 bases aligning to TRBD1. Germline CDR1 and CDR2: MDHEN and SYDVKM. Germline trimming cut 5 bases from V and 5 bases from J; bases unmatched to any gene: 14. The CDR3 is made up of 16 amino acids. CDR3 residues: CASSEGAQGGFHEQYF. CDR3 bases: TGTGCCAGCAGTGAAGGTGCACAGGGGGGTTTCCACGAGCAGTACTTC.

V usage is TRBV5-1 and J usage is TRBJ1-2; 9 bases are shared with TRBD1. CDR1 is SGHRS and CDR2 is YFSETQ in the germline V gene. V trimming: 0 bases; J trimming: 8 bases; junction bases outside the gene matches: 8. The CDR3 is made up of 15 amino acids. CDR3 sequence reads: CASSLVPGQGNGYTF. The CDR3 DNA follows: TGCGCCAGCAGCTTGGTCCCGGGACAGGGAAACGGCTACACCTTC.

The chain is built from TRBV5-6 and TRBJ2-3, with 8 bases lining up with TRBD2. CDR3 length equals 14 residues. Germline CDR1 and CDR2: SGHDT and YYEEEE. Losses at the gene ends were 4 bases for V and 7 bases for J; bases not matched to a gene: 8. The CDR3 region is CASSLFGGANTQYF. The CDR3 DNA reads TGTGCCAGCAGCCTTTTCGGGGGGGCGAATACGCAGTATTTT.